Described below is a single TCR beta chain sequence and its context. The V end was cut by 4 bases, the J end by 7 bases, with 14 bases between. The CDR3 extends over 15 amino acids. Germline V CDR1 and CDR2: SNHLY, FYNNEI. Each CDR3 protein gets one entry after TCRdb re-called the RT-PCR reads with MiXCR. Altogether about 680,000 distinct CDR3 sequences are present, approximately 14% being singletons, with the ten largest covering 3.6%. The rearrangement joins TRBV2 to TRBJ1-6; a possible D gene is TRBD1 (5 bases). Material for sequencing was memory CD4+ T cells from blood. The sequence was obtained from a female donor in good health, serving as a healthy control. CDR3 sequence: CASSGAGTVNSPLHF. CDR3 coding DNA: TGTGCCAGCAGTGGGGCCGGGACTGTAAATTCACCCCTCCACTTT.